This TCR beta chain was observed in a study of metastatic and nonmetastatic thyroid tumors. The count of this clone is one. The antigen is not known. One junction end disagrees with the germline gene, perhaps due to a read error. TCRdb re-called the PCR reads with MiXCR. The sample shows some 17,000 clones, roughly 23% of them seen only once. Germline assignment: CDR1 MNHNS and CDR2 SASEGT. The CDR3 has 15 residues. Every patient underwent thyroid surgery untreated. Study-wide results and caveats: Reports indicated that malignant thyroid tumors showed significantly higher TCR beta diversity than benign nodules did, in blood and tumor.

This TCR was recovered from a male donor with papillary thyroid cancer or a benign thyroid nodule (not recorded which). Some clones in this sample may be carry-over from other donors' samples. The chain carries TRBV6-1 and TRBJ2-7, with D possibly being TRBD2 (5 bases). The source material was blood. In nucleotides, the CDR3 is TGTGCCAGGAGTGTACCCGGGAATGCCCCGTACGAGCAGTACTTC. As protein: CARSVPGNAPYEQYF.